This T cell receptor beta chain is drawn from a study of Ad26.COV2.S vaccination and SARS-CoV-2 variants. Treatment meaning: around 19 received Ad26.COV2.S at low or high dose, single or two shots; 5 received placebo; per-sample allocation not given. After the first vaccine or placebo injection, samples were drawn on day 63. A Boston adult aged 18-55 years was the donor. Repertoires were generated with immunoSEQ multiplex PCR, while TCRdb's copy carries only in-frame clones and drops some. Here the sample spans about 350,000 clones, less than 90% being singletons. This sample comprised peripheral blood, obtained in a trial of Ad26.COV2.S vaccine versus placebo. This clonotype originated in a person between 18 and 65 years old who received the Ad26.COV2.S COVID-19 vaccine or a placebo.

In nucleotides, the CDR3 is TGTGCCAGCACCTCTTGGGGGAGGGGAGGAAAGAACACTGAAGCTTTCTTT. Encoded protein: CASTSWGRGGKNTEAFF. V is TRBV27 and J is TRBJ1-1, with a possible D match to TRBD1 (5 bases). This CDR3 has 17 residues. Germline CDR1 reads MNHEY; CDR2 reads SMNVEV (reference sequence). V dropped 7 bases and J dropped 1 base, with 22 bases sitting between them.